Sequencing of this T cell receptor beta chain was carried out in a study of CD8 T cells in Susac syndrome. Random hexamers were used to reverse transcribe an amount of about 0.5 to 1 ug RNA. Amplification of TCR beta CDR3 by immunoSEQ multiplex PCR spanned 54 Vbeta and 13 Jbeta. TCRdb re-analysed the immunoSEQ multiplex PCR reads in MiXCR, keeping a single row per CDR3 protein. The table includes more than 95,000 distinct CDR3 sequences, around 92% detected once. This CDR3 spans 10 amino acids. V was trimmed by 6 bases and J by 8 bases, leaving 10 bases between them. Germline CDR1 and CDR2: SQVTM and ANQGSEA. The study sequenced TCR beta in blood CD8+ and CD4+ T cells. Stable or active relapsing-remitting multiple sclerosis, untreated and meeting revised McDonald criteria, defined the controls. In contrast to the negatively isolated CD8+ and CD4+ T cells, TEMRA cells were FACS-enriched.

Material: CD4+ T cells from PBMCs. The V gene is TRBV29-1, the J gene TRBJ1-2; D is possibly TRBD1 (6 bases). The receptor comes from a human donor with multiple sclerosis. The CDR3 sequence: CSVQGSGYTF. In DNA, the CDR3 is TGCAGCGTGCAGGGGTCCGGCTACACCTTC.